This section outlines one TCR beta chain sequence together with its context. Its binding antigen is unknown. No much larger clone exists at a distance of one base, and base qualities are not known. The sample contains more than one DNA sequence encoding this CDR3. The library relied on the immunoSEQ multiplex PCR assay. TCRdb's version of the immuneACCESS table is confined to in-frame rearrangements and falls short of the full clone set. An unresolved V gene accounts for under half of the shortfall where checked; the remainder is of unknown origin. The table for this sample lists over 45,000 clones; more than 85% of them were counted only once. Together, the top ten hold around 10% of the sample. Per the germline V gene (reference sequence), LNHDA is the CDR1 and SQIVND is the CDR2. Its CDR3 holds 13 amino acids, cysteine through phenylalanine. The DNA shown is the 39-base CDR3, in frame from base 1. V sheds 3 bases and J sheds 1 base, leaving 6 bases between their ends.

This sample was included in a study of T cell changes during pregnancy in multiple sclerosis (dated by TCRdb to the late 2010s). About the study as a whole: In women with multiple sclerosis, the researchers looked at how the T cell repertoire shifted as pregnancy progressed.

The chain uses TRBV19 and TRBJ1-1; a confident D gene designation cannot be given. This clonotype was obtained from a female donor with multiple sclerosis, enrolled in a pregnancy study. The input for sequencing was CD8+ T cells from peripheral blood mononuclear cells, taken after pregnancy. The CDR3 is CASSISGNTEAFF. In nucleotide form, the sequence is TGTGCCAGTAGTATTTCAGGGAACACTGAAGCTTTCTTT. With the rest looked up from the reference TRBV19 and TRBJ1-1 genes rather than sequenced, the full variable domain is DGGITQSPKYLFRKEGQNVTLSCEQNLNHDAMYWYRQDPGQGLRLIYYSQIVNDFQKGDIAEGYSVSREKKESFPLTVTSAQKNPTAFYLCASSISGNTEAFFGQGTRLTVV.